One and the same sample provided the 23 T cell receptor beta chains below, sequenced in a study of blood T cell repertoires in COVID-19. TCRdb's copy holds only in-frame clones and misses some; the assay was immunoSEQ multiplex PCR. The repertoire holds roughly 500,000 clones, with 70% to 90% as singletons. The specimen sequenced was PBMCs or T cells enriched from blood (not recorded which). Receptor source: a woman aged 35 to 49 who had recovered from COVID-19.

The V call is TRBV12-3 or TRBV12-4, the J call TRBJ2-5; D uncertain. The ends were cut back, 4 bases at V and 10 bases at J, with 10 bases in the middle. CDR3 size: 11 residues. CDR3 DNA: TGTGCCAGCAGTTCACGGGTGGTCCAGTACTTC. Protein: CASSSRVVQYF.

For this clone: This sample includes further DNA sequences coding for the same CDR3. The chain uses TRBV7-2 and TRBJ2-5; 11 bases are a match to TRBD2. With 1 base clipped from V and 5 bases from J, the junction kept 3 bases outside the gene matches. The CDR3 loop spans 15 amino acids. CDR1 is SGHTA and CDR2 is FQGNSA in the germline V gene. The CDR3 DNA reads TGTGCCAGCAGCTTAGGTGTAGCGGGGGGGGAGACCCAGTACTTC. This codes for CASSLGVAGGETQYF.

This clone has just one count. CDR3 sequence reads: CASSSRVSTYEQYF. As DNA, the CDR3 is TGTGCCAGCAGTTCTCGGGTCAGTACCTACGAGCAGTACTTC. The V call is TRBV27, the J call TRBJ2-7; D gene unclear. The CDR3 loop spans 14 amino acids. Germline V gene sequence: CDR1 MNHEY, CDR2 SMNVEV (reference sequence). V was pared by 4 bases and J by 2 bases, with 12 bases between.

This rearrangement joins TRBV7-2 to TRBJ1-6; tentatively, D is TRBD1 (6 bases). The CDR3 runs to 16 residues. CDR1 and CDR2 from the germline V gene are SGHTA and FQGNSA. V lost 5 bases, J lost 0 bases, and 11 bases lay in between. The CDR3 nucleotides read TGTGCCAGCAGCCCAGTGGACAGCTCCTATAATTCACCCCTCCACTTT. It translates to CASSPVDSSYNSPLHF.

V is TRBV14 and J is TRBJ2-7; D uncertain. The CDR3 totals 14 residues. V was shortened by 4 bases and J by 2 bases, with 12 bases between the two germline ends. Germline V lookup: CDR1 SGHDN, CDR2 FVKESK. The CDR3 region has the DNA TGTGCCAGCAGCCCCCTATGGTTCCCCTACGAGCAGTACTTC. It specifies CASSPLWFPYEQYF.

In nucleotides, the CDR3 is TGTGCCAGCAGTCCCAGACTAGCGGGACCTTCCGAGCAGTACTTC. This gives the protein CASSPRLAGPSEQYF. This rearrangement joins TRBV7-8 to TRBJ2-7; TRBD2 matches at 11 bases. CDR1 SGHVS and CDR2 FQNEAQ come from the germline V gene. The CDR3 is made up of 15 amino acids. With 6 bases clipped from V and 6 bases from J, the junction kept 10 bases outside the gene matches.

The chain links TRBV6-5 to TRBJ2-7; weak D call: TRBD2 (7 bases). Germline V CDR1 and CDR2: MNHEY, SVGAGI. Trimming took 2 bases from V and 6 from J, leaving 20 bases between them. This CDR3 is 16 amino acids long. CDR3 coding DNA: TGTGCCAGCAGTTACCGGACTAGGGGGGTCAGGGGCGAGCAGTACTTC. Amino acids: CASSYRTRGVRGEQYF.

The CDR3 nucleotides read TGTGCCAGCAGAGCTCTCGGACTAGCGGGAGTTCAGCTTCTCGAGCAGTACTTC. Its translation is CASRALGLAGVQLLEQYF. The V gene is TRBV11-2, the J gene TRBJ2-7; TRBD2 matches at 13 bases. The V segment lost 6 bases and the J segment 6 bases; nucleotides outside the gene matches: 17. CDR1 and CDR2 from the germline V gene are SGHAT and FQNNGV. CDR3 length: 18 residues.

The rearrangement uses TRBV18 and TRBJ1-1; D remains ambiguous. Trimming shortened V by 1 base and J by 5 bases, and 5 bases separated the two germline ends. This CDR3 has 12 residues. Germline V gene lookup returns CDR1 KGHSH and CDR2 LQKENI. For the CDR3, the DNA is TGTGCCAGCTCACCACAGAGGACTGAAGCTTTCTTT. This codes for CASSPQRTEAFF.

The gene calls are TRBV19 and TRBJ2-4, with 9 bases fitting TRBD1. The germline CDR1 and CDR2 sequences are LNHDA and SQIVND (reference sequence). This CDR3 has 14 amino acids. J gave up 12 bases and V 1 base, and 7 bases lay outside the gene matches. The CDR3 is CASSIGTGVSGQYF. CDR3 in DNA: TGTGCCAGTAGTATAGGGACAGGGGTGTCGGGTCAGTACTTC.

For this clone: The junction and the germline gene differ at one end; a read error may be behind it. The chain uses TRBV5-1 and TRBJ2-2; D possibly corresponds to TRBD1 (5 bases). Germline V gene lookup returns CDR1 SGHRS and CDR2 YFSETQ. The CDR3 totals 14 residues. CDR3 nucleotides: TGCGCCAGCAGCTTGGGACAGACCACCGTGGAGCTGTTTTTT. Protein: CASSLGQTTVELFF. Complete variable domain (other parts from reference TRBV5-1 and TRBJ2-2): KAGVTQTPRYLIKTRGQQVTLSCSPISGHRSVSWYQQTPGQGLQFLFEYFSETQRNKGNFPGRFSGRQFSNSRSEMNVSTLELGDSALYLCASSLGQTTVELFFGEGSRLTVL.

The J gene is TRBJ2-5, the V gene TRBV10-3; 7 positions match TRBD1. This CDR3 has 13 residues. After removal of 5 bases from V and 4 bases from J, the junction contained 4 bases not matched to a gene. The V gene's germline CDR1 is ENHRY and CDR2 SYGVKD. The DNA of the CDR3 is TGTGCCATCAGTTCCGGGGACAGAGAGACCCAGTACTTC. Translating gives CAISSGDRETQYF.

The CDR3 DNA is TGCAGCGTTGAGCTAGCGGGAGCCAAAGACACCGGGGAGCTGTTTTTT. This codes for CSVELAGAKDTGELFF. The rearrangement joins TRBV29-1 to TRBJ2-2; 10 nucleotides line up with TRBD2. The germline CDR1 and CDR2 sequences are SQVTM and ANQGSEA. V trimming: 3 bases; J trimming: 3 bases; junction bases outside the gene matches: 7. There are 16 residues in the CDR3.

The V call is TRBV4-2, the J call TRBJ2-5, with 11 bases matching TRBD1. The CDR3 is 17 residues long. V lost 0 bases to trimming and J lost 5 bases; unmatched junction nucleotides: 8. CDR1 is LGHNA, CDR2 YNFKEQ, per germline. DNA for the CDR3: TGTGCCAGCAGCCAAGATTGGGGGGACAGGGGGAGGGAGACCCAGTACTTC. Its protein is CASSQDWGDRGRETQYF.

This chain uses TRBV11-2 with TRBJ2-7; 7 bases agree with TRBD1. The CDR3 runs 17 residues. Looked up from germline, CDR1 is SGHAT and CDR2 is FQNNGV. With V trimmed by 4 bases and J by 2 bases, 14 bases remained unmatched. The CDR3 loop is CASSSLGKRTGTYEQYF. CDR3 bases: TGTGCCAGCAGCTCTTTGGGGAAGAGGACAGGCACCTACGAGCAGTACTTC.

This rearrangement joins TRBV5-3 to TRBJ2-7, with 10 bases identical to TRBD1. TRBV5-3 is an open reading frame whose function is uncertain. The V segment lost 4 bases and the J segment 0 bases; nucleotides outside the gene matches: 4. The CDR3 covers 15 residues. CDR3 nucleotides: TGTGCCAGAAGCCAGGACAGGGGGAGCTCCTACGAGCAGTACTTC. Its protein is CARSQDRGSSYEQYF.

This clone was seen once. The gene calls are TRBV7-8 and TRBJ1-3, with unresolved D. Between the trimmed V and J ends, which lost 5 bases and 0 bases, there was a span of 8 bases. The CDR3 spans 14 residues. The germline V gene has CDR1 SGHVS and CDR2 FQNEAQ. The CDR3 bases are TGTGCCAGCAGCCCCGACACCTCTGGAAACACCATATATTTT. Its translation: CASSPDTSGNTIYF.

This chain links TRBV5-1 with TRBJ2-3, with TRBD2 matching over 10 bases. CDR1 is SGHRS and CDR2 is YFSETQ in the germline V gene. V shed 0 bases, J shed 6 bases, and the junction held 7 bases outside the gene matches. The CDR3 contains 16 residues. The CDR3 sequence: CASSLEASGSRDTQYF. CDR3 nucleotides: TGCGCCAGCAGCTTGGAGGCTAGCGGGAGTAGGGATACGCAGTATTTT. Together with reference TRBV5-1 and TRBJ2-3, the CDR3 gives the full variable domain: KAGVTQTPRYLIKTRGQQVTLSCSPISGHRSVSWYQQTPGQGLQFLFEYFSETQRNKGNFPGRFSGRQFSNSRSEMNVSTLELGDSALYLCASSLEASGSRDTQYFGPGTRLTVL.

This chain connects TRBV10-3 to TRBJ2-7; 8 positions agree with TRBD1. The CDR3 loop spans 13 amino acids. V was clipped by 10 bases and J by 3 bases; unmatched bases: 8. In germline, CDR1 is ENHRY, CDR2 SYGVKD. The CDR3 spells CATTGGSDYEQYF. In DNA, the CDR3 is TGTGCCACCACAGGGGGGTCCGACTACGAGCAGTACTTC.

The chain links TRBV5-8 to TRBJ2-5; D perhaps matches TRBD2 (7 bases). The CDR3 consists of 14 residues. V gave up 4 bases and J gave up 5 bases, with 15 bases separating them. Germline CDR1 reads SGHTS; CDR2 reads YDEGEE. The CDR3 DNA reads as TGTGCCAGCAGCAAAAGCGGGACAACGGAGACCCAGTACTTC. This codes for CASSKSGTTETQYF.

This chain joins TRBV5-4 and TRBJ2-1; TRBD1 aligns across 8 bases. CDR3 size: 15 residues. The ends lost 4 bases at V and 7 bases at J; junction bases unmatched: 10. Germline V CDR1 and CDR2: SGHNT, YYREEE (reference sequence). The CDR3 DNA reads as TGTGCCAGCAGCCCCCCCCCAGGGGGCCATAATGAGCAGTTCTTC. This translates into CASSPPPGGHNEQFF.

The chain has TRBV3-1 (or the pseudogene TRBV3-2) and TRBJ1-1; possible D gene TRBD1, 5 bases. The CDR3 has 17 residues. Per germline, CDR1 LGHDT and CDR2 YNNKEL (reference sequence). V lost 0 bases and J lost 1, with 15 bases in between. CDR3 nucleotides: TGTGCCAGCAGCCAAGATATTAGGCAGGGTCAGAACACTGAAGCTTTCTTT. This codes for CASSQDIRQGQNTEAFF.

CDR3 DNA sequence: TGTGCCAGCAGCTTAGTAGGACTAGGCGGGAATGAGCAGTTCTTC. Translation: CASSLVGLGGNEQFF. V is TRBV11-3 and J is TRBJ2-1; 7 bases line up with TRBD2. This CDR3 spans 15 amino acids. Trimming at V came to 1 base and at J to 7 bases, leaving 7 bases not matched to a gene. Germline CDR1 SGHNT, CDR2 YENEEA.